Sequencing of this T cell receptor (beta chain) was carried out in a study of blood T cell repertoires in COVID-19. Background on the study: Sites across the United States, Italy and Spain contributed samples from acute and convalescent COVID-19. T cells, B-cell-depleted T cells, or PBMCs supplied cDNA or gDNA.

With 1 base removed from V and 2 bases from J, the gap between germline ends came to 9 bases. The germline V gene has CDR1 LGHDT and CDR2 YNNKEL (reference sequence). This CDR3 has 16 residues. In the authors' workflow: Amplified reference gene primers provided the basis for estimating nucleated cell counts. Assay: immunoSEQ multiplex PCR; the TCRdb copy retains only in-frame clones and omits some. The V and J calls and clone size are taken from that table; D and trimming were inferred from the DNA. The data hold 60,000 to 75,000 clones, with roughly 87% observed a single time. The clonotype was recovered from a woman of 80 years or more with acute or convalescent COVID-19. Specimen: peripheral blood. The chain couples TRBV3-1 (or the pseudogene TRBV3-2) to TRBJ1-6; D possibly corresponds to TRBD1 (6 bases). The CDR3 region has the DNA TGTGCCAGCAGCCAAGCTCGGACAGCCTATAATTCACCCCTCCACTTT. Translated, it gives CASSQARTAYNSPLHF.